One sample yielded the 7 T cell receptor beta chains listed below, sequenced in a study of T cell responses to AZD1222 COVID-19 vaccine. Sequencing used immunoSEQ multiplex PCR; TCRdb keeps in-frame clones, though not all of them. The sample lists about 130,000 clones, around 90% occurring once. Here the sequenced sample was peripheral blood, taken 28 days after the second AZD1222 dose. The receptors shown here come from an adult who received the AZD1222 COVID-19 vaccine.

This clone was recorded only once. V usage is TRBV4-3 and J usage is TRBJ1-2; 10 bases align to TRBD1. The CDR3 spans 17 residues. Germline V CDR1 and CDR2: LGHNA, YSLEER. Losses at the gene ends were 3 bases for V and 0 bases for J; bases not matched to a gene: 7. CDR3 DNA sequence: TGCGCCAGCAGCCACACGACAGGGGGCCTATCTAACTATGGCTACACCTTC. Protein sequence: CASSHTTGGLSNYGYTF.

This chain joins TRBV2 and TRBJ1-2, with a possible D match to TRBD1 (6 bases). The germline V gene encodes CDR1 SNHLY and CDR2 FYNNEI. This CDR3 has 13 amino acids. The V end lost 4 bases, the J end lost 4 bases, and 10 bases lay between the germline ends. The CDR3 DNA sequence: TGTGCCAGCAGTGGGACAGCCGTCTATGGCTACACCTTC. This sequence encodes CASSGTAVYGYTF.

DNA for the CDR3: TGTGCCAGCTCACCAGGGACTATCCAAGAGACCCAGTACTTC. As protein: CASSPGTIQETQYF. This chain links TRBV18 with TRBJ2-5, with 7 bases matching TRBD2. V lost 2 bases to trimming and J lost 1 base; unmatched junction nucleotides: 1. CDR1 is KGHSH, CDR2 LQKENI, per germline. The CDR3 totals 14 residues.

This clone was observed once. The chain joins TRBV5-5 to TRBJ1-6; a possible D gene is TRBD1 (5 bases). Trimming removed 4 bases from V and 4 bases from J, with 9 bases in between. CDR3 size: 14 residues. The germline V gene has CDR1 SGHKS and CDR2 YYEKEE (reference sequence). DNA of the CDR3: TGTGCCAGCAGCCTAGGGGATTATAATTCACCCCTCCACTTT. The encoded protein is CASSLGDYNSPLHF.

The chain has TRBV6-5 and TRBJ1-5, with D tentatively TRBD1 (5 bases). The germline V gene encodes CDR1 MNHEY and CDR2 SVGAGI. V was trimmed by 6 bases and J by 3 bases, leaving 12 bases between them. This CDR3 has 14 residues. The CDR3 sequence: CASRTGALNQPQHF. As DNA, the CDR3 is TGTGCCAGCAGAACCGGGGCACTCAATCAGCCCCAGCATTTT.

CDR3 residues: CASSFWWGKTQYF. The CDR3 DNA reads TGTGCCAGCAGCTTTTGGTGGGGTAAGACCCAGTACTTC. The gene calls are TRBV5-8 and TRBJ2-5, with D uncertain. The V gene's germline CDR1 is SGHTS and CDR2 YDEGEE. The CDR3 is 13 amino acids. Deletions cut 2 bases from V and 6 bases from J, with 11 bases between.

The rearrangement uses TRBV28 and TRBJ2-7, with a weak D call TRBD2 (6 bases). Trimming removed 3 bases at V and 7 bases at J, with 13 bases between. This CDR3 is 13 amino acids long. CDR1 is MDHEN and CDR2 is SYDVKM in the germline V gene. The CDR3 DNA reads as TGTGCCAGCAGTTTGGGGGAGGCCAGGGAGCAGTACTTC. Translation: CASSLGEAREQYF.